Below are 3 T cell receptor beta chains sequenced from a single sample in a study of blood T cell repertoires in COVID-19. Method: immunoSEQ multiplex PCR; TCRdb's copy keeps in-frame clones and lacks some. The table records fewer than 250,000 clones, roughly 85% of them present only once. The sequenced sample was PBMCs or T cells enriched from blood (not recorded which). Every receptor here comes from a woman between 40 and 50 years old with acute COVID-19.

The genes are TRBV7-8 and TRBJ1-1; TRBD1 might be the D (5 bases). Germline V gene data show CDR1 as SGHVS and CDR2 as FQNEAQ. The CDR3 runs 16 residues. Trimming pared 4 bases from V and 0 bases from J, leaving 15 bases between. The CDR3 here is CASSSNRLRVNTEAFF. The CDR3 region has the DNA TGTGCCAGCAGCTCCAACCGACTCAGGGTGAACACTGAAGCTTTCTTT.

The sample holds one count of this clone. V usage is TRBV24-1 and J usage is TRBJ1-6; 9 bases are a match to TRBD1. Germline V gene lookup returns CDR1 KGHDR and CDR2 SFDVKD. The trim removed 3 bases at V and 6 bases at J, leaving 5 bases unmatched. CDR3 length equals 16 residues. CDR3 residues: CATSDPPDRGNSPLHF. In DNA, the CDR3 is TGTGCCACCAGTGATCCGCCGGACAGGGGTAATTCACCCCTCCACTTT.

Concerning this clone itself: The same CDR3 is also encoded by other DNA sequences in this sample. The CDR3 nucleotides read TGTGCCAGCAGTTTCCTAAATCAGCCCCAGCATTTT. Translation gives CASSFLNQPQHF. This rearrangement joins TRBV27 to TRBJ1-5; D is ambiguous. The germline V gene has CDR1 MNHEY and CDR2 SMNVEV (reference sequence). V lost 3 bases, J lost 4 bases, and 4 bases lay in between. This CDR3 is 12 amino acids long.